Described below is a single TCR beta chain sequence and its context. No antigen is known for it. The immunoSEQ assay was version 4, run in survey mode. Template was genomic DNA at 10 ng/uL, with up to about 1 ug used per sample. The protocol was immunoSEQ multiplex PCR, while the TCRdb copy is restricted to in-frame clones and leaves out a portion. The sample lists more than 35,000 clones, approximately 80% seen once, with 1.6% in the top ten. These data belong to a study of persistence of HIV-infected CD4 T cells. Study-level background: CD4+ T cells responding to CMV or HIV-1 Gag were isolated.

The stimulus was lysate of CMV-infected fibroblasts, roughly 9.2 ug/mL. Sorted nonresponding memory CD4+ T cells were CD40L-negative, CD69-negative, CD45RO-high. Looked up from germline, CDR1 is LGHDT and CDR2 is YNNKEL (reference sequence). V was cut by 4 bases and J by 0 bases, with 13 bases left in between. CDR3 length: 16 residues. This sequence originates from an adult man with HIV who was CMV-seropositive. This rearrangement joins TRBV3-1 (or the pseudogene TRBV3-2) to TRBJ1-5; D is unclear. This material consisted of CD4+ T cells sorted from PBMCs after approximately 20-hour stimulation, taken from a patient who received antiretroviral therapy. CDR3 bases: TGTGCCAGCAGCCTCGGAAGACCGCCTAGCAATCAGCCCCAGCATTTT. Its translation: CASSLGRPPSNQPQHF.